This T cell receptor beta chain is from a study of control samples from healthy donors and cancer patients. Profiling relied on immunoSEQ multiplex PCR, and the TCRdb table lists in-frame clones only, not all of them. The table has 170,000 or so clones, around 94% seen once; the top ten hold roughly 1.3%. Germline CDR1 reads SGHAT; CDR2 reads FQNNGV. V lost 0 bases, J lost 4 bases, and 6 bases lay in between. This CDR3 spans 13 amino acids. This receptor was obtained from a man aged 30-40 years in good health. The sample consisted of blood. The chain uses TRBV11-2 and TRBJ1-2; D not certain. This chain's CDR3 is CASSLDKSYGYTF. CDR3 nucleotides: TGTGCCAGCAGCTTAGATAAGAGCTATGGCTACACCTTC.